This T cell receptor beta chain came from a study of CD8 T cells in Susac syndrome. It was with random hexamers that 0.5 to 1 ug RNA was reverse transcribed. Amplification of TCR beta CDR3 across 54 Vbeta and 13 Jbeta was performed with immunoSEQ multiplex PCR. TCRdb re-analysed the immunoSEQ multiplex PCR reads in MiXCR, keeping a single row per CDR3 protein. The table lists around 99,000 distinct CDR3 sequences, roughly 95% of them singletons. Looked up from germline, CDR1 is SSHAT and CDR2 is FNYEAQ (reference sequence). This CDR3 has 15 amino acids. The authors carried out high-throughput sequencing of TCR beta. They applied it to CD8+ and CD4+ T cells obtained from blood. TEMRA cells were FACS-enriched, while CD8+ and CD4+ T cells were negatively isolated. Remarks on this clonotype: A junction boundary mismatches the germline segment, possibly from a read error.

Sequenced material: CD4+ T cells from PBMCs. The source of this sequence is a human donor in good health. The V and J genes are TRBV7-7 and TRBJ2-7; either TRBD1 or TRBD2 may fit D (5 bases each). The CDR3 sequence: CASSEGPKTVYEQYF. CDR3 sequence (DNA): TGTGCTAGCAGCGAGGGACCAAAGACGGTCTACGAGCAGTACTTC.